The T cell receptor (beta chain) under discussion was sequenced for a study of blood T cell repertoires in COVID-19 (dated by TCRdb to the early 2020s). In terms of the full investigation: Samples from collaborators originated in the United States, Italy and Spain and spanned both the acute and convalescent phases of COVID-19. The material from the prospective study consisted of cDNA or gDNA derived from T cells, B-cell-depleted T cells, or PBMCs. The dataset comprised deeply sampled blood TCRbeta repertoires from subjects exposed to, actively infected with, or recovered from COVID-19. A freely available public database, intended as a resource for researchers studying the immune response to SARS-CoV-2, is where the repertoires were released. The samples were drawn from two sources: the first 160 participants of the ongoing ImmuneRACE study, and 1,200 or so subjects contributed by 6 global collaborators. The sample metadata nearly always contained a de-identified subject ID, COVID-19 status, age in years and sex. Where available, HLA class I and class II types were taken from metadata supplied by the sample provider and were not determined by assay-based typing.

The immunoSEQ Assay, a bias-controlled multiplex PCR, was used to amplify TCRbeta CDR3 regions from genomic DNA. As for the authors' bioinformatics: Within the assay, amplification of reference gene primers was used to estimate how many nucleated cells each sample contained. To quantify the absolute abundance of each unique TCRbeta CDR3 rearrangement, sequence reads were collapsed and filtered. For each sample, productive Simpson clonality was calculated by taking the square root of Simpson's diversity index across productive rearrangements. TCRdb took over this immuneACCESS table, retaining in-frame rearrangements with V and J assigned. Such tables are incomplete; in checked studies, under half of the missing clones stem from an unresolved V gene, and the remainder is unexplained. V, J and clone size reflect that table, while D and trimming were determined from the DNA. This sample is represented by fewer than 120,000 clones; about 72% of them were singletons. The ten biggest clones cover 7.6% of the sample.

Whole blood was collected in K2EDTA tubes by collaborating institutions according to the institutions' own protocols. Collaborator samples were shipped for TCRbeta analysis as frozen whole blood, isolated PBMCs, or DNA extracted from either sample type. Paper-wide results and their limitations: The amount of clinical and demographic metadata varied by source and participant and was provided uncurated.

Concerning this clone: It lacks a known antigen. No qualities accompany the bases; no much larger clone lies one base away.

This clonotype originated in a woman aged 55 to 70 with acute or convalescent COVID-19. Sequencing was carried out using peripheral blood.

CDR3 loop: CASSYSGSSNQPQHF. The DNA reads as follows: TGTGCCAGCAGTTACTCCGGGTCCAGCAATCAGCCCCAGCATTTT. The rearranged chain carries TRBV6-2 or TRBV6-3 and TRBJ1-5; no confident D gene assignment can be made. Measured from the cysteine to the phenylalanine, the CDR3 is 15 residues long. Only the CDR3 portion is preserved as DNA: 45 bases, with reading frame beginning at the first base. The junction shows trimming of 0 bases on V and 1 base on J, plus 7 bases between the germline ends. CDR1 and CDR2 are read off the germline V gene as MNHEY and SVGEGT.